This T cell receptor beta chain was captured by sequencing in a study of shared clonotypes between healthy human individuals. Germline V CDR1 and CDR2: ENHRY, SYGVKD. Trimming left V 3 bases short and J 5 bases short, with 11 bases between. There are 13 residues in the CDR3. Concerning this clone: Other DNA sequences within the sample encode an identical CDR3.

Running of the assay took place at deep level. The protocol was immunoSEQ multiplex PCR, while the TCRdb copy is restricted to in-frame clones and leaves out a portion. The data hold around 2.5 million clones, with approximately 93% observed a single time. This sequence originates from a man aged 18 to 30 in good health. Some clones in this sample may be carry-over from other donors' samples. Sample: naive CD4+ T cells from PBMCs. Subset denoted: CD45RA+ positively selected. The rearrangement joins TRBV10-3 to TRBJ2-7, with D perhaps matching TRBD1 (5 bases). The CDR3 here is CAISDPTVHEQYF. CDR3 coding DNA: TGTGCCATCAGTGACCCGACAGTCCACGAGCAGTACTTC.